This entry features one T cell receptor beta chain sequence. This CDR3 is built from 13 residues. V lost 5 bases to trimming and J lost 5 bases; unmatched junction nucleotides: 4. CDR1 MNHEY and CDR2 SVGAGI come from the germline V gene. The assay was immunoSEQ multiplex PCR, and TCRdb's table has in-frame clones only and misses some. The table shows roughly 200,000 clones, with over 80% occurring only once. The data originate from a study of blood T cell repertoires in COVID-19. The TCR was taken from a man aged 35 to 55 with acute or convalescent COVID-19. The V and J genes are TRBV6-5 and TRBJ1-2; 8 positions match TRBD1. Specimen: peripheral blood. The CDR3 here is CASSPDREYGYTF. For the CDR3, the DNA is TGTGCCAGCAGTCCGGACAGGGAGTATGGCTACACCTTC.